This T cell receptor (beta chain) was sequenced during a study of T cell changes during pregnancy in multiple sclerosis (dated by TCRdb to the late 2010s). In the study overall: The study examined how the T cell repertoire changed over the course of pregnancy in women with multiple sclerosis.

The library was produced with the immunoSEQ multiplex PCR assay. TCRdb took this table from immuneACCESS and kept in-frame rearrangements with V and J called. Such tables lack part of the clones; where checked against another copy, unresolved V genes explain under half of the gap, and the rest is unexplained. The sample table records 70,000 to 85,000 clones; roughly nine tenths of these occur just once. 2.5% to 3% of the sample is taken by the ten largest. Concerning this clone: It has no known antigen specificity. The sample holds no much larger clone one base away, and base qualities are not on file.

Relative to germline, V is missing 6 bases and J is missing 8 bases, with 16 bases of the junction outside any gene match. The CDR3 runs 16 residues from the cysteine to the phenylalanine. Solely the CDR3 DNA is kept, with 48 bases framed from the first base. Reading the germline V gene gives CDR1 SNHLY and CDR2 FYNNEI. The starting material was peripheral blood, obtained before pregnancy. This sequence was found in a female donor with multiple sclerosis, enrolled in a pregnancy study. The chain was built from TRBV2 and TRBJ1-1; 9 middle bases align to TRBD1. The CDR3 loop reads CASRGPLGQGAFEAFF. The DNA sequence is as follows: TGTGCCAGCAGGGGCCCCTTGGGACAGGGTGCCTTCGAAGCTTTCTTT.